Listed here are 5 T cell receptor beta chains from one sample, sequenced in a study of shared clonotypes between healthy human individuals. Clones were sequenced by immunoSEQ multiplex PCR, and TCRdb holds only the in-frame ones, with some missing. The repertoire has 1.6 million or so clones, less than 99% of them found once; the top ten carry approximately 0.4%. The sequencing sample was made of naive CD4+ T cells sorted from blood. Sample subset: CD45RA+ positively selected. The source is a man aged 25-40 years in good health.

As DNA, the CDR3 is TGTGCCAGCAGCTCGGAGGTAGGGGCAGGGTCCCTTTCCATCGGGGAGCTGTTTTTT. As protein: CASSSEVGAGSLSIGELFF. This chain connects TRBV5-5 to TRBJ2-2; D assignment may be TRBD1 or TRBD2 (5 bases each). CDR1 is SGHKS, CDR2 YYEKEE, per germline (reference sequence). This CDR3 comprises 19 residues. V lost 3 bases and J 7 bases, leaving 28 bases between the germline ends.

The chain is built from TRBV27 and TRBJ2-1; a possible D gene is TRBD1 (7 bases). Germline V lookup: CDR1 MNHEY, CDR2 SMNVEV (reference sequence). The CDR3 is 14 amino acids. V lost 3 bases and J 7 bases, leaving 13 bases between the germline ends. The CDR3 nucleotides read TGTGCCAGCAGTTTCCCAGGGGGGAGGAATGAGCAGTTCTTC. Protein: CASSFPGGRNEQFF.

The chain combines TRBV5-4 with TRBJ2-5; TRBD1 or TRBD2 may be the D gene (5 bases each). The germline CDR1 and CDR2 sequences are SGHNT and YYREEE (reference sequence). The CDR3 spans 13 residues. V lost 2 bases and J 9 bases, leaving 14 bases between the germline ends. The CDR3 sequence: CASSFRDLESQYF. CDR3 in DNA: TGTGCCAGCAGCTTCCGGGACCTCGAGTCCCAGTACTTC.

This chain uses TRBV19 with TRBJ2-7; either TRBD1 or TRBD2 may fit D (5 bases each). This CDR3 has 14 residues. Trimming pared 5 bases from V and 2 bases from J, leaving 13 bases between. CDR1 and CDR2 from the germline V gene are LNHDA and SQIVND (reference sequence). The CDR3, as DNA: TGTGCCAGTAGTGCCTCAGGGCGGGCCTACGAGCAGTACTTC. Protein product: CASSASGRAYEQYF.

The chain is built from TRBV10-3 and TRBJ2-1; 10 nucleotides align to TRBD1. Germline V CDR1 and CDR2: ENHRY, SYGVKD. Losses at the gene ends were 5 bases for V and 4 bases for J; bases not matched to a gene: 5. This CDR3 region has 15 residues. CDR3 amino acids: CAISRTGGDYNEQFF. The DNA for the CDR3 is TGTGCCATCAGTAGGACAGGGGGGGATTACAATGAGCAGTTCTTC.